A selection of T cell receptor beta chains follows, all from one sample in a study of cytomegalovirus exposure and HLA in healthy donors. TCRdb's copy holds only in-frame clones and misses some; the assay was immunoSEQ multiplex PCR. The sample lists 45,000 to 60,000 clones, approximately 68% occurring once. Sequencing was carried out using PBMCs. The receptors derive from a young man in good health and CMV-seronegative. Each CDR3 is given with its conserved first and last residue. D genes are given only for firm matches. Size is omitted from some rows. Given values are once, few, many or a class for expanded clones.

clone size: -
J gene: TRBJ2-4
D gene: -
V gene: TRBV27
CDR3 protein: CASSPTGFYAKNIQYF
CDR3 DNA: TGTGCCAGCAGCCCTACAGGTTTTTATGCCAAAAACATTCAGTACTTC

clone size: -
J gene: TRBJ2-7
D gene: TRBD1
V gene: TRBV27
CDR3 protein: CASSLSGAGGFSAYEQYF
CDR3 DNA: TGTGCCAGCAGTTTATCCGGCGCAGGGGGCTTTAGCGCCTACGAGCAGTACTTC

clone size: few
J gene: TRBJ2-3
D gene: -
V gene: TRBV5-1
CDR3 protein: CASSLAGSPTDTQYF
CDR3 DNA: TGCGCCAGCAGCTTGGCGGGATCACCCACAGATACGCAGTATTTT

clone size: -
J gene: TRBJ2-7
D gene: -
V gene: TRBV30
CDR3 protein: CAWNRRRGYGSYEQYF
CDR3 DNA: TGTGCCTGGAACAGGAGAAGGGGTTATGGCTCCTACGAGCAGTACTTC

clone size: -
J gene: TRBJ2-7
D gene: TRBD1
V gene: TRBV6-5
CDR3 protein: CASSYPGTGYDEQYF
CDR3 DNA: TGTGCCAGCAGTTACCCCGGGACAGGGTACGACGAGCAGTACTTC

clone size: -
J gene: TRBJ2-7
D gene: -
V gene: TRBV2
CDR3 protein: CASSEGRAKNLDEQYF
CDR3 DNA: TGTGCCAGCAGTGAGGGCAGGGCCAAGAACCTCGACGAGCAGTACTTC

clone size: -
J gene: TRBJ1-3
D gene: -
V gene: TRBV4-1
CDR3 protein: CASSHQQGEGTIYF
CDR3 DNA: TGCGCCAGCAGCCACCAACAGGGAGAGGGCACCATATATTTT

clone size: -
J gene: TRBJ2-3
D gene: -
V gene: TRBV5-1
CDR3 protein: CASSLAGDLGTQYF
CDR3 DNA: TGCGCCAGCAGCTTGGCCGGGGATTTGGGTACGCAGTATTTT

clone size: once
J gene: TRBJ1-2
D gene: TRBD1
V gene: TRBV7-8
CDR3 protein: CASSLYRDRPLYGYTF
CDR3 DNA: TGTGCCAGCAGCTTGTACCGGGACAGACCTCTCTATGGCTACACCTTC

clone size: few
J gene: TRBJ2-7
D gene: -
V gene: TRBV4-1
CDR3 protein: CASSQDLVETPISYEQYF
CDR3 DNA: TGCGCCAGCAGCCAAGATCTGGTCGAGACTCCGATCTCCTACGAGCAGTACTTC

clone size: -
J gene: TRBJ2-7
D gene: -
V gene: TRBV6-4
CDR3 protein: CASSVDAGYEQYF
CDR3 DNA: TGTGCCAGCAGTGTGGATGCGGGGTACGAGCAGTACTTC

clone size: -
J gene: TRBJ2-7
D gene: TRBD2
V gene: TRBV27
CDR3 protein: CASSLSGSAYEQYF
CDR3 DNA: TGTGCCAGCAGTCTCAGCGGGAGTGCCTACGAGCAGTACTTC

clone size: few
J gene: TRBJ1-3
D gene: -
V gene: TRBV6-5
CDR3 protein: CASRVQGSGNTIYF
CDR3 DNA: TGTGCCAGCAGAGTACAGGGCTCTGGAAACACCATATATTTT

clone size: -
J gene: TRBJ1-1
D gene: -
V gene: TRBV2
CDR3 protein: CASCVSLGAEAFF
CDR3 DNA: TGTGCCAGCTGTGTGAGCCTGGGCGCTGAAGCTTTCTTT

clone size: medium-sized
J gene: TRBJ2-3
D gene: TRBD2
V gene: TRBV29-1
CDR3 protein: CSALAGVDTQYF
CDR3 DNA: TGCAGCGCCCTAGCGGGAGTAGATACGCAGTATTTT

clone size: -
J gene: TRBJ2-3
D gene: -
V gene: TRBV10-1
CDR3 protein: CASSENLDTDTQYF
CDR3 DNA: TGCGCCAGCAGTGAGAATCTAGACACAGATACGCAGTATTTT

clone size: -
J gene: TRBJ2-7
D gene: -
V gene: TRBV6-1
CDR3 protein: CASSDRAGSSYEQYF
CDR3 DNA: TGTGCCAGCAGTGACAGGGCAGGTAGCTCCTACGAGCAGTACTTC

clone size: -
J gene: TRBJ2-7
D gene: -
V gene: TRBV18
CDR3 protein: CASSPPVGSSYEQYF
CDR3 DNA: TGTGCCAGCTCACCACCGGTGGGCTCATCCTACGAGCAGTACTTC

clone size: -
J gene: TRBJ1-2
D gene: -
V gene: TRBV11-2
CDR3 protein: CASSVPGLISGYTF
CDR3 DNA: TGTGCCAGCAGCGTTCCGGGACTAATCTCTGGCTACACCTTC

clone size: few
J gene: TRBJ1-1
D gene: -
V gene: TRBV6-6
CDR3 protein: CASGRGEDTEAFF
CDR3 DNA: TGTGCCAGCGGGCGCGGGGAAGACACTGAAGCTTTCTTT

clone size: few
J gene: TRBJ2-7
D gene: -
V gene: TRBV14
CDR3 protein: CASSSWTSYEQYF
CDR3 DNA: TGTGCCAGCAGCTCCTGGACATCGTACGAGCAGTACTTC

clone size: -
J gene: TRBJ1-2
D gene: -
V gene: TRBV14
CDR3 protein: CASSQDVTGLYGYTF
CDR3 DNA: TGTGCCAGCAGCCAAGATGTCACAGGCTTATATGGCTACACCTTC

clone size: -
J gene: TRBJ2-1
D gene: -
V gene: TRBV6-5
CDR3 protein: CASRGAWEQFF
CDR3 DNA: TGTGCCAGCAGGGGGGCTTGGGAGCAGTTCTTC

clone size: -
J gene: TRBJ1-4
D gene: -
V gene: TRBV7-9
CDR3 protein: CASSLALMGARNEKLFF
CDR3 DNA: TGTGCCAGCAGCTTAGCGCTAATGGGGGCTCGTAATGAAAAACTGTTTTTT

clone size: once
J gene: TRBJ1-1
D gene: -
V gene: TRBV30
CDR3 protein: CAWGSMNTEAFF
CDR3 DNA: TGTGCCTGGGGCAGTATGAACACTGAAGCTTTCTTT

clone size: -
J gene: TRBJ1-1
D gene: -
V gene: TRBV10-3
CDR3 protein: CAISEASAEAFF
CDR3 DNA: TGTGCCATCAGTGAAGCCTCGGCTGAAGCTTTCTTT

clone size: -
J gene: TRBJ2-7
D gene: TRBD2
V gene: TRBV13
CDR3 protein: CASSSPLADSSYEQYF
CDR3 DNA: TGTGCCAGCAGCAGCCCACTAGCGGACAGCTCCTACGAGCAGTACTTC

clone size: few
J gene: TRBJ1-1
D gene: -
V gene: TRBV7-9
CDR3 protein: CASSRAGVAFF
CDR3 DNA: TGTGCCAGCAGTCGCGCAGGGGTAGCTTTCTTT

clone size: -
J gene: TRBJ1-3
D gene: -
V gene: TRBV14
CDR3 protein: CASSQVPGLSGNTIYF
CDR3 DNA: TGTGCCAGCAGCCAAGTCCCAGGCCTCTCTGGAAACACCATATATTTT

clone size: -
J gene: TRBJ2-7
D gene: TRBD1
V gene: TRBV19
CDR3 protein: CASSMDRGREQYF
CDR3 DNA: TGTGCCAGTAGTATGGACAGGGGGCGGGAGCAGTACTTC

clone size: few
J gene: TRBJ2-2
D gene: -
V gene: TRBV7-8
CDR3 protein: CASSSRLVSTGELFF
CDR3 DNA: TGTGCCAGCAGCTCCCGACTAGTTTCCACCGGGGAGCTGTTTTTT

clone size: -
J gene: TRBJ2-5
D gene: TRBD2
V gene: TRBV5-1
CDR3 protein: CASSLSSGRETQYF
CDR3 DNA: TGCGCCAGCAGCTTGTCCAGCGGGAGAGAGACCCAGTACTTC

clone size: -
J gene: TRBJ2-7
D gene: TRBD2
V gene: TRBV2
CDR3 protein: CASSLSGRNYEQYF
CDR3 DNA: TGTGCCAGCAGCCTTAGCGGGAGAAACTACGAGCAGTACTTC

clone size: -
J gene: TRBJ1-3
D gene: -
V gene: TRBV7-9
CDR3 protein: CASSFGQVGNTIYF
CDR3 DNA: TGTGCCAGCAGCTTCGGTCAGGTTGGAAACACCATATATTTT

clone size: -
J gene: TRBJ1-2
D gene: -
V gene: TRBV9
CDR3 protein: CASSALYYGYTF
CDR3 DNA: TGTGCCAGCAGCGCGTTGTACTATGGCTACACCTTC